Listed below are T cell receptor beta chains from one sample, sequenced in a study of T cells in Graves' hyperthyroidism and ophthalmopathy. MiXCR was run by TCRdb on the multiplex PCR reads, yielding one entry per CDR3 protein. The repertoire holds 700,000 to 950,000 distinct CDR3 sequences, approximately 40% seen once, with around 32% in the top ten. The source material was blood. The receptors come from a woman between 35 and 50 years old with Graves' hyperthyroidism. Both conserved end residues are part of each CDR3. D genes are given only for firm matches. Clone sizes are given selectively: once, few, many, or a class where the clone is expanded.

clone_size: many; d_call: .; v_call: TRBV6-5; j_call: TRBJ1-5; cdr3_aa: CASTAYSNQPQHF; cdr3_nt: TGTGCCAGCACCGCGTATAGCAATCAGCCCCAGCATTTT
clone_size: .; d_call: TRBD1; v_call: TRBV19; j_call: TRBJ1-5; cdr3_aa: CASSDTGAHQPQHF; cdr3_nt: TGTGCCAGTAGCGACACAGGGGCCCATCAGCCCCAGCATTTT
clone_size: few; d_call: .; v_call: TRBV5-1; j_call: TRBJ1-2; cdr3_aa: CASSLDGTFNRGYTF; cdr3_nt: TGCGCCAGCAGCTTGGATGGGACATTCAATCGCGGCTACACCTTC
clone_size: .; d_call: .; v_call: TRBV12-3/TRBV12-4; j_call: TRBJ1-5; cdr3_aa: CASSPTGRREPQHF; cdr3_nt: TGTGCCAGCAGTCCTACAGGCCGCCGGGAGCCCCAGCATTTT
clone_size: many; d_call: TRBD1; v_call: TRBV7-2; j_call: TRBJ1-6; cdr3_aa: CASSLNNRGNSPLHF; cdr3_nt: TGTGCCAGCAGCTTAAATAACAGGGGAAATTCACCCCTCCACTTT
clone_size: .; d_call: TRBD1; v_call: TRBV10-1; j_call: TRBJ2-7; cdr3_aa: CASRESGQGEQYF; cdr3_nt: TGCGCCAGCAGAGAATCCGGACAGGGCGAGCAGTACTTC
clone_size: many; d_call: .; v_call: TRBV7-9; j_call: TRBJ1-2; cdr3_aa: CASSPGYYGYTF; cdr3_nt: TGTGCCAGCAGCCCGGGTTACTATGGCTACACCTTC
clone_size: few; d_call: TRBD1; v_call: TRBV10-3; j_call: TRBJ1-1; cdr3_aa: CASILTGGNEAFF; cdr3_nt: TGTGCCAGCATTTTGACAGGGGGAAATGAAGCTTTCTTT
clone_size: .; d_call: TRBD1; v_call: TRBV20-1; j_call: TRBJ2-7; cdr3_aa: CSARGQVGYEQYF; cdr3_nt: TGCAGTGCTAGGGGACAGGTCGGCTACGAGCAGTACTTC
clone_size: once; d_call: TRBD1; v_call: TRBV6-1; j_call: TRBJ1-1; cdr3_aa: CASSPSRDRGPWNTEAFF; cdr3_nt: TGTGCCAGCAGTCCTTCTCGGGACAGGGGGCCTTGGAACACTGAAGCTTTCTTT
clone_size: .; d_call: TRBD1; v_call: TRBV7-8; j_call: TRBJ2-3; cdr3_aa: CASKTGQHTDTQYF; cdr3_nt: TGTGCCAGCAAAACGGGACAGCACACAGATACGCAGTATTTT
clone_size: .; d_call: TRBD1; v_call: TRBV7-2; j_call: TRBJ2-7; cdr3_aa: CASSPNLRGLDTDTQYF; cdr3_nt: TGTGCCAGCAGCCCGAACCTGAGGGGGCTGGACACAGATACGCAGTACTTC
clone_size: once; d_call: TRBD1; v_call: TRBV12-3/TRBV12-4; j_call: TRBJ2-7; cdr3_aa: CASSYAVGTGGDEQYF; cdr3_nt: TGTGCCAGCAGTTACGCCGTCGGTACAGGGGGTGACGAGCAGTACTTC
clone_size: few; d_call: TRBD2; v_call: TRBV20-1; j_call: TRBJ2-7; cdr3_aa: CSAGTSGGSSYEQYF; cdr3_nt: TGCAGTGCTGGGACTAGCGGGGGAAGCTCCTACGAGCAGTACTTC
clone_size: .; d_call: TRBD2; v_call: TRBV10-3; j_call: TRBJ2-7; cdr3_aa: CASSESGGSGGHEQYF; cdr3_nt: TGTGCCAGCAGTGAATCGGGGGGTAGCGGGGGCCACGAGCAGTACTTC
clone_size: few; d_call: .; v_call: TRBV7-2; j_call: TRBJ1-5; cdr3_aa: CASSLGQSISNQPQHF; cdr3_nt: TGTGCCAGCAGCTTAGGACAGTCGATTAGCAATCAGCCCCAGCATTTT
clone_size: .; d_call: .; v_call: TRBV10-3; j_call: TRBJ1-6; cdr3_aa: CAISEIGDNSPLHF; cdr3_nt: TGTGCCATCAGTGAGATCGGAGATAATTCACCCCTCCACTTT
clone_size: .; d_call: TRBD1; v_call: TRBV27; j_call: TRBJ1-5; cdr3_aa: CASSFGDRGQPQHF; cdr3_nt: TGTGCCAGCAGTTTCGGAGACAGGGGACAGCCCCAGCATTTT
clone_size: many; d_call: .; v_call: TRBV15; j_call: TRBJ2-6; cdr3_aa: CATSRDSGGANVLTF; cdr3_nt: TGTGCCACCAGCAGAGACAGCGGGGGGGCCAACGTCCTGACTTTC
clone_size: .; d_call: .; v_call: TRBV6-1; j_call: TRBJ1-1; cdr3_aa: CASTERGLTEAFF; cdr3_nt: TGTGCCAGCACCGAAAGGGGTCTCACTGAAGCTTTCTTT
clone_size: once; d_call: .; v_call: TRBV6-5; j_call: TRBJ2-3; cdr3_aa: CASSYMWGGGTDTQYF; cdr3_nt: TGTGCCAGCAGTTACATGTGGGGCGGGGGCACAGATACGCAGTATTTT
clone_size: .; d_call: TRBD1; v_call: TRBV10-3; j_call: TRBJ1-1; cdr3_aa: CAIGQGNMNTEAFF; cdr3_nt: TGTGCCATAGGACAGGGCAATATGAACACTGAAGCTTTCTTT
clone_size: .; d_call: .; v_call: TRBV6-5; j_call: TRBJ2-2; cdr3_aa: CASSYVSSGNTGELFF; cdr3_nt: TGTGCCAGCAGTTACGTTTCCAGCGGTAACACCGGGGAGCTGTTTTTT
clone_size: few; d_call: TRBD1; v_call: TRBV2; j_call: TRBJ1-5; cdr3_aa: CASSRLSDRGISNQPQHF; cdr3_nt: TGTGCCAGCAGTCGTCTTTCGGACAGGGGGATAAGCAATCAGCCCCAGCATTTT
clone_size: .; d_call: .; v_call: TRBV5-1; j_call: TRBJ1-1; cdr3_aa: CASSPFASGSAEAFF; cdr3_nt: TGCGCCAGCAGCCCGTTCGCTTCAGGGTCGGCTGAAGCTTTCTTT
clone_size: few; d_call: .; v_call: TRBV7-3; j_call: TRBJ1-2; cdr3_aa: CASSLGRHHGYTF; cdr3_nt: TGTGCCAGCAGCTTAGGCCGACACCATGGCTACACCTTC
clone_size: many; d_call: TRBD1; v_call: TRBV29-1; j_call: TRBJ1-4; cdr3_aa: CSAVTGDEKLFF; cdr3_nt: TGCAGCGCCGTGACAGGGGATGAAAAACTGTTTTTT
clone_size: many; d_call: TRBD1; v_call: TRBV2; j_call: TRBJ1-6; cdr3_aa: CASRGQGYPPLHF; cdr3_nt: TGTGCCAGCAGAGGACAGGGGTATCCACCCCTCCACTTT
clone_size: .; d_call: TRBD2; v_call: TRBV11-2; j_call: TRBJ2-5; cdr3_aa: CASSQGGREQETQYF; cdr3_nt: TGTGCCAGCAGCCAAGGTGGGAGGGAGCAAGAGACCCAGTACTTC
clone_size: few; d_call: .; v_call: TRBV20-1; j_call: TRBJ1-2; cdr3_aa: CSARDPAGFGGYTF; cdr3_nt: TGCAGTGCTAGAGATCCGGCAGGCTTCGGTGGCTACACCTTC
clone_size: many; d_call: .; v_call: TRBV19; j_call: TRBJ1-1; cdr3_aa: CASSWADRSYTEAFF; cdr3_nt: TGTGCCAGTAGTTGGGCGGATCGTTCGTACACTGAAGCTTTCTTT
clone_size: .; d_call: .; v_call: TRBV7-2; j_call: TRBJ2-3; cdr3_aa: CASDRDRLVDTQYF; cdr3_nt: TGTGCCAGCGATCGGGACAGACTAGTGGATACGCAGTATTTT
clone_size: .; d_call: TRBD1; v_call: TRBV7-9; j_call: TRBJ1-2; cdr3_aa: CASSSGRDRGQGNYGYTF; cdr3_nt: TGTGCCAGCAGCTCAGGGAGGGACAGGGGCCAAGGAAACTATGGCTACACCTTC
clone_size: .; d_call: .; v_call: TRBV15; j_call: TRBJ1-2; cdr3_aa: CATSSREIYGYTF; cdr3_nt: TGTGCCACCAGCAGCAGGGAAATCTATGGCTACACCTTC
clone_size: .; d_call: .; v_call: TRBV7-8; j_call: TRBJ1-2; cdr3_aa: CASSPGESGYTF; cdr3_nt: TGTGCCAGCAGCCCAGGGGAGTCGGGCTACACCTTC
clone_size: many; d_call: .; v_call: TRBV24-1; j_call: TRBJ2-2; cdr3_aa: CATDTGGDTGELFF; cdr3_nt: TGTGCCACCGATACAGGAGGGGACACCGGGGAGCTGTTTTTT
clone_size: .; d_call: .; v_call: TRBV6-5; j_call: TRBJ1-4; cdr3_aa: CASSYRAFSTNEKLFF; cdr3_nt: TGTGCCAGCAGTTACCGGGCGTTCTCAACTAATGAAAAACTGTTTTTT
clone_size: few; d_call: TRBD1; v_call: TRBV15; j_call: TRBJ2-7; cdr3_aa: CATSRAGQGSYEQYF; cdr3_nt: TGTGCCACCAGCAGAGCGGGACAGGGTTCCTACGAGCAGTACTTC
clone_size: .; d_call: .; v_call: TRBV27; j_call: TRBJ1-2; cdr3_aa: CASSSRSVNYGYTF; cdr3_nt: TGTGCCAGCAGTTCCCGGAGCGTGAACTATGGCTACACCTTC
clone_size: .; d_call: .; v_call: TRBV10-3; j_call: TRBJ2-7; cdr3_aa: CAISLQGPEQYF; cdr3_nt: TGTGCCATCAGTTTACAGGGCCCCGAGCAGTACTTC
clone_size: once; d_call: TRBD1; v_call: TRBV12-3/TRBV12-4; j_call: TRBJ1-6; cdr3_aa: CASSPGQGYPLHF; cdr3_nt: TGTGCCAGCAGCCCGGGACAGGGATATCCCCTCCACTTT
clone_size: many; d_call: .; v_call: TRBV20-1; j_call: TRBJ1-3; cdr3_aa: CSARDPAAGNTIYF; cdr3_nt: TGCAGTGCTAGAGATCCCGCAGCTGGAAACACCATATATTTT
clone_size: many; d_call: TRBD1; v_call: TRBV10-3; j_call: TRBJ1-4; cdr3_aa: CAISEDRGSEKLFF; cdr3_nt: TGTGCCATCAGTGAGGACAGGGGTTCTGAAAAACTGTTTTTT
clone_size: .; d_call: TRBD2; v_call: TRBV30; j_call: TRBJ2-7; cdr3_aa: CASRTSGRPYEQYF; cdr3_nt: TGTGCCTCAAGGACTAGCGGGAGGCCCTACGAGCAGTACTTC
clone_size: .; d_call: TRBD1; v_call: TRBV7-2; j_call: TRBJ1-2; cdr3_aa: CASSFSGTGKEANYGYTF; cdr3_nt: TGTGCCAGCAGCTTTTCCGGGACAGGGAAGGAAGCTAACTATGGCTACACCTTC
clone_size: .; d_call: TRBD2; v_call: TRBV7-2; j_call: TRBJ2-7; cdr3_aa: CASSQTVREYPYEQYF; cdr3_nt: TGTGCCAGCAGCCAAACGGTGCGGGAGTATCCCTACGAGCAGTACTTC
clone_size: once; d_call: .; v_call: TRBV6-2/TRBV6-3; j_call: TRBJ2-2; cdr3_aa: CASQTANTGELFF; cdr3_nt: TGTGCCAGCCAAACAGCAAACACCGGGGAGCTGTTTTTT
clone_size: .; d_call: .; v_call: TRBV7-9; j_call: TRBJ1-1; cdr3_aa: CASSPRPGLWRGEAFF; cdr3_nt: TGTGCCAGCAGCCCCCGACCGGGACTCTGGAGGGGTGAAGCTTTCTTT
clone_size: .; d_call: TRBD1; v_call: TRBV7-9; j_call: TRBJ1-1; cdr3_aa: CASSQSRGTGYFKNEAFF; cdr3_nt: TGTGCCAGCAGCCAGAGCCGGGGGACAGGGTATTTTAAGAATGAAGCTTTCTTT
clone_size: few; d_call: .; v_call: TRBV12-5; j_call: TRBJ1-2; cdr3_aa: CASGLTAVGTF; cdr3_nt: TGTGCTAGTGGCCTGACAGCGGTTGGCACCTTC
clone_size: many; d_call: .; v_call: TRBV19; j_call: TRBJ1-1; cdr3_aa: CASSIDGDTEAFF; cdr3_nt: TGTGCCAGTAGTATAGATGGGGACACTGAAGCTTTCTTT
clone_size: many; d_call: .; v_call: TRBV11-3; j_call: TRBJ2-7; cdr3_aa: CASSFRGVYEQYF; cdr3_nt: TGTGCCAGCAGCTTTCGGGGAGTCTACGAGCAGTACTTC
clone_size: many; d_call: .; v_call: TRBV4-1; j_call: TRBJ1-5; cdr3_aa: CASSHPTGNGNQPQHF; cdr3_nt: TGCGCCAGCAGCCACCCAACAGGGAACGGCAATCAGCCCCAGCATTTT